These 16 T cell receptor beta chains share one sample of origin, sequenced in a study of blood T cell repertoires in COVID-19. Clones were sequenced by immunoSEQ multiplex PCR, and TCRdb holds only the in-frame ones, with some missing. Of approximately 280,000 clones detected, 89% appear once; the ten largest clones hold 2.2%. The sample was peripheral blood. The receptor set was obtained from a middle-aged man with acute or convalescent COVID-19.

V gene TRBV5-1 combines with J gene TRBJ1-1; the match to TRBD1 covers 7 bases. After removal of 2 bases from V and 6 bases from J, the junction contained 7 bases not matched to a gene. CDR3 length: 14 amino acids. Germline CDR1 reads SGHRS; CDR2 reads YFSETQ. CDR3 loop: CASSFGQGGPEAFF. The CDR3, as DNA: TGCGCCAGCAGCTTTGGCCAGGGGGGCCCTGAAGCTTTCTTT.

This chain connects TRBV10-2 to TRBJ2-7, with TRBD2 matching over 9 bases. Germline trimming cut 3 bases from V and 7 bases from J; bases unmatched to any gene: 10. The CDR3 is made up of 15 amino acids. Germline CDR1 WSHSY, CDR2 SAAADI. CDR3 coding DNA: TGCGCCAGCAGTGAAAGGGCTAGCGGGGCGCGGGAGCAGTACTTC. Translating gives CASSERASGAREQYF.

CDR3: CASSLAEGRSYNEQFF. The CDR3, as DNA: TGTGCCAGCAGCTTGGCCGAGGGCCGCTCCTACAATGAGCAGTTCTTC. The chain uses TRBV5-4 and TRBJ2-1; TRBD2 is a possible D gene (5 bases). Trimming removed 0 bases at V and 0 bases at J, with 10 bases between. This CDR3 contains 16 residues. The germline V gene has CDR1 SGHNT and CDR2 YYREEE (reference sequence).

The chain has TRBV9 and TRBJ2-2; the D gene is possibly TRBD1 (5 bases). The ends were cut back, 3 bases at V and 5 bases at J, with 5 bases in the middle. In germline, CDR1 is SGDLS, CDR2 YYNGEE. The CDR3 has 12 residues. The CDR3 DNA is TGTGCCAGCAGCGCAGGGACCGGGGAGCTGTTTTTT. It codes for CASSAGTGELFF.

The chain has TRBV19 and TRBJ1-5; D gene ambiguous. Per the germline V gene, CDR1 is LNHDA and CDR2 is SQIVND (reference sequence). The CDR3 has 15 residues. Deletions cut 5 bases from V and 8 bases from J, with 19 bases between. The CDR3 is CASSVTGPLGEPQHF. The CDR3 coding sequence is TGTGCCAGTAGTGTTACCGGGCCCCTCGGGGAGCCCCAGCATTTT.

V is TRBV5-4 and J is TRBJ2-1, with 9 bases that match TRBD2. Germline V CDR1 and CDR2: SGHNT, YYREEE (reference sequence). CDR3 size: 16 residues. J lost 8 bases, V lost 4 bases, and 13 bases had no gene match. CDR3 in amino acids: CASSPRRGGTWDEQFF. DNA for the CDR3: TGTGCCAGCAGCCCGAGGCGGGGGGGCACATGGGATGAGCAGTTCTTC.

CDR3 sequence (DNA): TGTGCCAGCAGCTTAGGCCCGGTTGCCTACGAGCAGTACTTC. Protein sequence: CASSLGPVAYEQYF. The V call is TRBV11-2, the J call TRBJ2-7; D gene ambiguous. The CDR3 totals 14 residues. V lost 1 base, J lost 2 bases, and 9 bases lay in between. Germline assignment: CDR1 SGHAT and CDR2 FQNNGV.

V usage is TRBV5-5 and J usage is TRBJ1-5, with 8 bases aligning to TRBD1. V was pared by 1 base and J by 3 bases, with 6 bases of the junction left unmatched. Germline CDR1 SGHKS, CDR2 YYEKEE (reference sequence). The CDR3 covers 16 residues. CDR3 nucleotides: TGTGCCAGCAGCTTGATGACAGGGGATCACAATCAGCCCCAGCATTTT. This codes for CASSLMTGDHNQPQHF.

This rearrangement joins TRBV27 to TRBJ2-1, with 11 bases aligning to TRBD2. With V trimmed by 4 bases and J by 4 bases, 3 bases remained unmatched. The CDR3 consists of 15 residues. Looked up from germline, CDR1 is MNHEY and CDR2 is SMNVEV (reference sequence). CDR3 sequence (DNA): TGTGCCAGCAGTTCATCTAGCGGGGGGTACAATGAGCAGTTCTTC. Encoded protein: CASSSSSGGYNEQFF.

The chain is built from TRBV10-1 and TRBJ2-6; D ambiguous. Looked up from germline, CDR1 is WNHNN and CDR2 is SYGVQD (reference sequence). V gave up 3 bases and J gave up 0 bases, with 6 bases separating them. CDR3 length equals 15 residues. The chain's CDR3 is CASSDTSSGANVLTF. The CDR3 nucleotides are TGCGCCAGCAGTGACACAAGCTCTGGGGCCAACGTCCTGACTTTC.

V usage is TRBV19 and J usage is TRBJ2-5; TRBD2 might be the D (5 bases). Germline V gives CDR1 LNHDA, CDR2 SQIVND (reference sequence). V was clipped by 1 base and J by 5 bases, with 11 bases between them. The CDR3 runs 14 residues. The CDR3 DNA reads as TGTGCCAGTAGTATAGCCCGGGGAAAGGAGACCCAGTACTTC. Amino acid sequence: CASSIARGKETQYF.

This sequence joins TRBV5-4 and TRBJ2-3; 7 nucleotides agree with TRBD2. CDR3 length: 14 residues. Looked up from germline, CDR1 is SGHNT and CDR2 is YYREEE (reference sequence). The ends lost 1 base at V and 4 bases at J; junction bases unmatched: 3. The CDR3 DNA follows: TGTGCCAGCAGCTTGCTAGCGGAGGCAGATACGCAGTATTTT. It codes for CASSLLAEADTQYF.

This clone was seen a few times. J is TRBJ2-3 and V is TRBV7-9; tentatively, D is TRBD2 (7 bases). V shed 5 bases and J shed 5 bases, with 14 bases lying between them. This CDR3 is built from 14 residues. CDR1 is SEHNR and CDR2 is FQNEAQ in the germline V gene (reference sequence). The CDR3 nucleotides read TGTGCCAGCAGCGTGGCGGGGGCTGGAGATACGCAGTATTTT. It is translated as CASSVAGAGDTQYF.

V and J are TRBV27 and TRBJ2-7; TRBD1 is a possible D gene (5 bases). The CDR3 is made up of 12 amino acids. V was clipped by 6 bases and J by 2 bases, with 8 bases between them. CDR1 and CDR2 (germline): MNHEY, SMNVEV (reference sequence). The CDR3 reads CASRGRAYEQYF. DNA of the CDR3: TGTGCCAGCAGGGGCAGGGCCTACGAGCAGTACTTC.

The rearrangement uses TRBV9 and TRBJ2-6; D is perhaps TRBD1 (6 bases). V gave up 1 base and J gave up 3 bases, with 11 bases separating them. This CDR3 spans 16 amino acids. Germline CDR1 is SGDLS and CDR2 is YYNGEE. CDR3 DNA: TGTGCCAGCAGCGTAACAGGGTCCTTTGGGGCCAACGTCCTGACTTTC. This gives the protein CASSVTGSFGANVLTF.

The gene calls are TRBV27 and TRBJ1-1; tentative D call: TRBD1 (5 bases). This CDR3 has 15 amino acids. Trimming took 4 bases from V and 3 from J, leaving 15 bases between them. The germline V gene encodes CDR1 MNHEY and CDR2 SMNVEV (reference sequence). Here the CDR3 DNA reads TGTGCCAGCAGTTATGGAGCGGGGCTGGACACTGAAGCTTTCTTT. Protein: CASSYGAGLDTEAFF.